Described below is a single T cell receptor (beta chain) sequence and its context. Its antigen remains unidentified. This sample is part of a study of shared clonotypes between healthy human individuals. Study-wide results and limits: The authors expected sequencing depth to affect clonotype sharing among donors.

It was at deep level that the assay was run. Each cell subset's genomic DNA was divided evenly among several immunoSEQ plates. The table came from immunoSEQ multiplex PCR; TCRdb's copy has only in-frame clones and leaves some out. The sample yields some 1.4 million clones, roughly 96% seen once. The CDR3 runs 14 residues. Germline V gene sequence: CDR1 SGHNT, CDR2 YENEEA. V was shortened by 6 bases and J by 0 bases, with 8 bases between the two germline ends. The sequenced sample consisted of naive CD4+ T cells sorted from blood. The subset is: CD45RA+ positively selected. This clonotype originated in a man aged 25 to 40 in good health. The chain combines TRBV11-3 with TRBJ2-2; D is unclear. The CDR3 reads CASRSSTNTGELFF. The CDR3 nucleotides are TGTGCCAGCAGATCTAGTACGAACACCGGGGAGCTGTTTTTT.